One sample yielded the 2 T cell receptor beta chains listed below, sequenced in a study of regulatory and conventional T cells in RAG deficiency. Conventional CD4+ T cells were sorted from blood as CD25-low CD127-high cells. Produced via immunoSEQ multiplex PCR; TCRdb's table is partial and in-frame only. The sample shows approximately 46,000 clones, 85% to 90% of them seen only once. This same sample was also part of a study on regulatory T cells. That source notes: The primer mix had 52 TRBV and 13 TRBJ primers.

Sequences were obtained from CD4+ effector T cells sorted from blood. The origin of the receptors is a human donor in good health.

Turning to this clone: In the same sample, other DNA sequences code for this CDR3. This chain uses TRBV5-1 with TRBJ2-3; perhaps TRBD1 as D (5 bases). CDR3 length: 14 residues. V shed 4 bases and J shed 6 bases, with 15 bases lying between them. Germline V gives CDR1 SGHRS, CDR2 YFSETQ. The CDR3 protein is CASSPGTGSDTQYF. CDR3 nucleotide sequence: TGCGCCAGCAGCCCTGGAACAGGATCGGATACGCAGTATTTT.

This rearrangement joins TRBV19 to TRBJ1-1; D not resolved. CDR1 is LNHDA and CDR2 is SQIVND in the germline V gene (reference sequence). The CDR3 length is 16 residues. V lost 7 bases and J 0 bases, leaving 18 bases between the germline ends. Here the CDR3 reads CASTLGPGTMNTEAFF. In DNA form, the CDR3 reads TGTGCCAGTACCCTTGGGCCGGGTACAATGAACACTGAAGCTTTCTTT.